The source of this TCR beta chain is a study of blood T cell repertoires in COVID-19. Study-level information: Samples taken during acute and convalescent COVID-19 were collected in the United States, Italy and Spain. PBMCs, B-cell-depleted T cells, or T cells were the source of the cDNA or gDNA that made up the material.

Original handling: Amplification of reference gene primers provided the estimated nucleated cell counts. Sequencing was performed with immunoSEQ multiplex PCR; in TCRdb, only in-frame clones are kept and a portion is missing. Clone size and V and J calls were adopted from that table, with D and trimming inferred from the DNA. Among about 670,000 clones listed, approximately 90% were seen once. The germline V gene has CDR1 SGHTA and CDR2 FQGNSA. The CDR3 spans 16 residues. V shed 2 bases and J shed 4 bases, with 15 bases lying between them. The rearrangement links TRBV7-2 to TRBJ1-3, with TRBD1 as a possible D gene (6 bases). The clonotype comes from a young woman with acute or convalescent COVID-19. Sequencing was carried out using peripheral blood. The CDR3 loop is CASSLKGGYLGNTIYF. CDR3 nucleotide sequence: TGTGCCAGCAGCTTAAAAGGGGGATATCTGGGAAACACCATATATTTT.